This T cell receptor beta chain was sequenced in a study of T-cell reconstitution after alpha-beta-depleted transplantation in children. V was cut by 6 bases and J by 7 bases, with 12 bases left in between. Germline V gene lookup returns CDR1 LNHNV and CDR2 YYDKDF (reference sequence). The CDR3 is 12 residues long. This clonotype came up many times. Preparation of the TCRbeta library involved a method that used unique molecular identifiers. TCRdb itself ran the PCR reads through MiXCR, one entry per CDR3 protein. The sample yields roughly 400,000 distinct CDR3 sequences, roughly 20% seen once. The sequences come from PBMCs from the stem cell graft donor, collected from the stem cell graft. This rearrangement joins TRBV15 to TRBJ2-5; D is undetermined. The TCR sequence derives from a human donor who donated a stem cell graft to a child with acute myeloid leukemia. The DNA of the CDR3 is TGTGCCACCAGAGGAGAGTCAGGGACCCAGTACTTC. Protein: CATRGESGTQYF.